The present T cell receptor (beta chain) was sequenced within a study of blood T cell repertoires in COVID-19. The germline CDR1 and CDR2 sequences are WNHNN and SYGVQD (reference sequence). V was shortened by 4 bases and J by 3 bases, with 16 bases between the two germline ends. The CDR3 length is 15 residues. TCRdb's copy holds only in-frame clones and misses some; the assay was immunoSEQ multiplex PCR. The sample includes about 300,000 clones, roughly 91% seen only once; the top ten take 2.5% to 3.5%. The receptor comes from a woman between 50 and 59 years old who had been exposed to COVID-19. Sequencing used PBMCs or T cells enriched from blood (not recorded which). The gene calls are TRBV10-1 and TRBJ2-7; a weak D match, TRBD1 (6 bases). As DNA, the CDR3 is TGCGCCAGCAGTGCGGACAGTTTTTCCCTCTACGAGCAGTACTTC. Protein sequence: CASSADSFSLYEQYF.